The TCR beta chain under discussion was sequenced for a study of blood T cell repertoires in COVID-19. Overall study: Whether acute or convalescent, the COVID-19 samples came from the United States, Italy and Spain. PBMCs, B-cell-depleted T cells, or T cells provided the cDNA or gDNA that made up the material.

Deletions cut 0 bases from V and 7 bases from J, with 12 bases between. The CDR3 loop spans 15 amino acids. CDR1 is MGHRA, CDR2 YSYEKL, per germline. Original handling: Amplification of reference gene primers provided the estimated nucleated cell counts. TCRdb's table, derived via immunoSEQ multiplex PCR, lists solely in-frame clones and lacks some. V and J calls and clone size are as listed in that table; D and trimming were resolved from the DNA. The sample has 150,000 or so clones, 65% to 90% seen once. While infection was still active, Seattle patients were enrolled and then followed longitudinally.

The rearrangement uses TRBV4-1 and TRBJ2-2; D perhaps matches TRBD1 (5 bases). This TCR was recovered from a woman aged 40 to 55 with COVID-19, enrolled during active disease. Sequenced: peripheral blood. DNA for the CDR3: TGCGCCAGCAGCCAAGATAGGGGTTATCGCGGGGAGCTGTTTTTT. Its translation: CASSQDRGYRGELFF.